This T cell receptor (beta chain) was captured by sequencing in a study of T cells in Graves' hyperthyroidism and ophthalmopathy. As for the study in general: Once the initial diagnosis was made, peripheral blood was obtained before any treatment. Study results and limitations: Expanded thyroid clonotypes (above 0.001) were mostly also found in blood.

At least ten counts were recorded for this clonotype. The antigen remains unidentified. TCR beta CDR3 region amplification was performed from RNA transcripts. Researchers ran a first-round RT-PCR on the TCR CDR3 using the HTBI primer set. A single record per CDR3 protein comes from TCRdb applying MiXCR to the multiplex PCR reads. The table has some 350,000 distinct CDR3 sequences, roughly an eighth seen once. Germline values: CDR1 DFQATT, CDR2 SNEGSKA (reference sequence). V shed 3 bases, J shed 7 bases, and the junction held 8 bases outside the gene matches. This CDR3 comprises 14 residues. Patients with uncontrolled infections, other autoimmune diseases, pregnancy or lactation were excluded. It was roughly 10 ml of fresh peripheral blood that supplied the PBMCs.

This receptor was obtained from a woman between 40 and 50 years old with Graves' ophthalmopathy. The specimen was blood. The chain carries TRBV20-1 and TRBJ1-2; 10 bases fit TRBD1. In nucleotides, the CDR3 is TGCAGTGCTAGCCGACAGGGGGCGGTGTCTGGCTACACCTTC. This translates into CSASRQGAVSGYTF.